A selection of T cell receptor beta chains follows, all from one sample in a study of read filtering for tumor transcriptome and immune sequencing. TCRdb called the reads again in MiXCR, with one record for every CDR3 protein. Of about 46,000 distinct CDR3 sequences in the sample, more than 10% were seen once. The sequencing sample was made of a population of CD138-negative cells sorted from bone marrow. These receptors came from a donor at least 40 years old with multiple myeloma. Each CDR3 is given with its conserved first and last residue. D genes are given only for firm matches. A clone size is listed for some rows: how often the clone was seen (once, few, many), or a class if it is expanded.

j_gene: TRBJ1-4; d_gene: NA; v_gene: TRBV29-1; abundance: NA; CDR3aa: CSAPRGGSSTNEKLFF; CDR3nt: TGCAGCGCTCCTAGGGGGGGCAGTTCAACTAATGAAAAACTGTTTTTT
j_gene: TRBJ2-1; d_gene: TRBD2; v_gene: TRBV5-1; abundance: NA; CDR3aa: CASISLAGDFAYNEQSF; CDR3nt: TGCGCCAGCATCTCCTTAGCGGGAGACTTCGCCTACAATGAGCAGTCCTTC
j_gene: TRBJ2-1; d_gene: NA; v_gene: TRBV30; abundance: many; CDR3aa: CAWSGRPSMYNEQFF; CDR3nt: TGTGCCTGGAGTGGTAGGCCCTCGATGTACAATGAGCAGTTCTTC
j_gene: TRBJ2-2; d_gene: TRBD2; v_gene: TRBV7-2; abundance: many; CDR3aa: CASSPTSGRDTGELFF; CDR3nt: TGTGCCAGCAGCCCGACTAGCGGGAGAGACACCGGGGAGCTGTTTTTT
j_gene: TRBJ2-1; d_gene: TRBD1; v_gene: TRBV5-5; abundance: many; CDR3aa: CASSTRTGGKINEQFF; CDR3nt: TGTGCCAGCAGCACCCGGACAGGGGGGAAGATCAATGAGCAGTTCTTC
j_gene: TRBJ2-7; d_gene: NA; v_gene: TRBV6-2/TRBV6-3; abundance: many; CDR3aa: CASSNGYEQYF; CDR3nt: TGTGCCAGCAGTAACGGGTACGAGCAGTACTTC
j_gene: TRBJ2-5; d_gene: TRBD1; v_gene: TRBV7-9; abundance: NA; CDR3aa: CASSLGDRARQETQYF; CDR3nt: TGTGCCAGCAGCTTAGGGGACAGGGCAAGGCAAGAGACCCAGTACTTC
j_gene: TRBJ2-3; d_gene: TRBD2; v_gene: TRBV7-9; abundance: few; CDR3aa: CASSSTSGTSTDTQYF; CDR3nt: TGTGCCAGCAGCTCCACTAGCGGGACTAGCACAGACACGCAGTATTTT
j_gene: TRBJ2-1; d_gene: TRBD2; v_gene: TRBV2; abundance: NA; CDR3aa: CASGSTSGKMDGQFF; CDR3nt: TGTGCCAGCGGTTCGACTAGCGGGAAGATGGATGGGCAGTTCTTC
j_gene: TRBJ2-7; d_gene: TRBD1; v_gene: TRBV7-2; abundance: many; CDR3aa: CASSPTGGSYEQYF; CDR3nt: TGTGCCAGCAGCCCAACAGGGGGATCCTACGAGCAGTACTTC
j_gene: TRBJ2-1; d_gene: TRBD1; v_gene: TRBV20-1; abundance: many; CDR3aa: CSAGTVSGDEQFF; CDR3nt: TGCAGTGCCGGGACAGTTTCTGGGGATGAGCAGTTCTTC
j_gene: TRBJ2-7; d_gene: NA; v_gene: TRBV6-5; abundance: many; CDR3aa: CASSSGLRKNEQYF; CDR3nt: TGTGCCAGCAGTTCCGGACTGAGAAAGAACGAGCAGTACTTC
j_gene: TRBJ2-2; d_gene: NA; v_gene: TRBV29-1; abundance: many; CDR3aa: CSARIPLNTGELFF; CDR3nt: TGCAGCGCTCGGATTCCCTTGAACACCGGGGAGCTGTTTTTT
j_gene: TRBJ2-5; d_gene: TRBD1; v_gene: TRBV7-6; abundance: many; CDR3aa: CASSVTGEQETQYF; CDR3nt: TGTGCCAGCAGCGTAACAGGGGAACAAGAGACCCAGTACTTC
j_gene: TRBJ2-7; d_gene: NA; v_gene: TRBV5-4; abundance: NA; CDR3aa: CASSPRTARSDEQYF; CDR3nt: TGTGCCAGCAGCCCGAGGACAGCTAGGTCGGATGAGCAGTACTTC
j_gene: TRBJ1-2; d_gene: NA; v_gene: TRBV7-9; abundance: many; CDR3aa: CASSLASEGYTF; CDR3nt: TGTGCCAGCAGCTTAGCATCAGAAGGCTACACCTTC
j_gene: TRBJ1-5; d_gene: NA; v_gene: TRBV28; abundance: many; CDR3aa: CASSFVGNNQPQHF; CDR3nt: TGTGCCAGCAGTTTTGTTGGCAACAATCAGCCCCAGCATTTT
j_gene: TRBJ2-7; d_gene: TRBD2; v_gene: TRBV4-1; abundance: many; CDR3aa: CASSQFSGNYEQYF; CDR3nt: TGCGCCAGCAGCCAATTTAGCGGGAACTACGAGCAGTACTTC
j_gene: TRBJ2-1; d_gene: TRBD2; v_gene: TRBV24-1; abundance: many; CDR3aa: CATSDTTSGRAGEQFF; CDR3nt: TGTGCCACCAGTGATACCACTAGCGGGAGGGCAGGGGAGCAGTTCTTC
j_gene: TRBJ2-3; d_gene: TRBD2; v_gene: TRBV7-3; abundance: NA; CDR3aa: CASSLTGTSGRTTQYF; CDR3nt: TGTGCCAGCAGCTTAACCGGGACTAGCGGGAGGACCACGCAGTATTTT
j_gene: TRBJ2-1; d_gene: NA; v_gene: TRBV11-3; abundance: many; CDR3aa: CASTRSYNEQFF; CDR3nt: TGTGCCAGCACCAGATCCTACAATGAGCAGTTCTTC
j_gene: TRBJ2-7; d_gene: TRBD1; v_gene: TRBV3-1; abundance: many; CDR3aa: CASSQGEPGQGYEQYF; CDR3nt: TGTGCCAGCAGCCAAGGCGAACCGGGACAGGGTTACGAGCAGTACTTC
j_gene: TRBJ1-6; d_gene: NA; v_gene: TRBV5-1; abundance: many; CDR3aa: CASRGGDNSPLHF; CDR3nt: TGCGCCAGCAGGGGGGGGGATAATTCACCCCTCCACTTT